A single sample gave rise to the 8 T cell receptor beta chains below, sequenced in a study of resident and recirculating memory T cells in vitiligo. Sequenced by immunoSEQ multiplex PCR; TCRdb stores in-frame clones only, minus some. The table lists 40,000 to 50,000 clones, nearly 95% of them singletons. Sample: blood. The receptors shown here come from a male donor with vitiligo.

The chain carries TRBV4-2 and TRBJ2-3, with a weak D call TRBD2 (5 bases). Between the trimmed V and J ends, which lost 0 bases and 3 bases, there was a span of 22 bases. The V gene's germline CDR1 is LGHNA and CDR2 YNFKEQ. This CDR3 comprises 19 residues. The CDR3: CASSQDLGLSPRVTDTQYF. In DNA, the CDR3 is TGTGCCAGCAGCCAAGATCTCGGGCTTTCTCCGAGGGTGACAGATACGCAGTATTTT.

This chain links TRBV29-1 with TRBJ1-1; TRBD1 matches 9 bases. CDR3 length: 15 amino acids. CDR1 and CDR2 (germline): SQVTM, ANQGSEA. The junction had 13 bases not matched to a gene; V was cut back by 7 bases and J by 4 bases. CDR3 in DNA: TGCAGCGCCTGTGGGGACAGGGCGGGGTGCACTGAAGCTTTCTTT. This encodes CSACGDRAGCTEAFF.

This sequence joins TRBV13 and TRBJ1-4; 10 bases map to TRBD1. Germline values: CDR1 PRHDT, CDR2 FYEKMQ (reference sequence). The CDR3 runs to 16 residues. The trim removed 5 bases at V and 8 bases at J, leaving 11 bases unmatched. The CDR3 DNA is TGTGCCAGCAGCCCGTCCTGGACAGGGGGGAAGGAAAAACTGTTTTTT. Translated, it gives CASSPSWTGGKEKLFF.

The chain employs TRBV18 and TRBJ1-5; D is perhaps TRBD1 (6 bases). Germline V gene sequence: CDR1 KGHSH, CDR2 LQKENI. This CDR3 is built from 14 residues. V was clipped by 3 bases and J by 6 bases, with 12 bases between them. The CDR3 is CASSPMTGAQPQHF. CDR3 DNA sequence: TGTGCCAGCTCACCCATGACAGGTGCTCAGCCCCAGCATTTT.

This chain links TRBV7-8 with TRBJ2-7; D is unclear. V gave up 6 bases and J gave up 4 bases, with 7 bases separating them. Germline V lookup: CDR1 SGHVS, CDR2 FQNEAQ. The CDR3 has 11 amino acids. The chain's CDR3 is CASSSVYEQYF. The CDR3 DNA is TGTGCCAGCAGTTCCGTGTACGAGCAGTACTTC.

The chain couples TRBV7-3 to TRBJ2-7; 7 bases map to TRBD2. CDR1 is SGHTA, CDR2 FQGTGA, per germline. Trimming cost V 1 base and J 0 bases; bases outside gene matches: 9. This CDR3 region has 17 residues. As DNA, the CDR3 is TGTGCCAGCAGCTTAATGGGGGGGACTATCGGCTCCTACGAGCAGTACTTC. This codes for CASSLMGGTIGSYEQYF. The whole variable domain, remainder taken from reference TRBV7-3 and TRBJ2-7, is GAGVSQTPSNKVTEKGKYVELRCDPISGHTALYWYRQSLGQGPEFLIYFQGTGAADDSGLPNDRFFAVRPEGSVSTLKIQRTERGDSAVYLCASSLMGGTIGSYEQYFGPGTRLTVT.

This clone was detected once. The gene calls are TRBV7-3 and TRBJ2-1, with 7 bases matching TRBD2. V shed 1 base, J shed 8 bases, and the junction held 8 bases outside the gene matches. The CDR3 consists of 15 residues. From germline, CDR1 is SGHTA and CDR2 FQGTGA. The CDR3 sequence: CASSLSPAGMYEQFF. The CDR3 DNA reads TGTGCCAGCAGCTTAAGTCCAGCGGGGATGTATGAGCAGTTCTTC.

As concerns this clone: One end of the junction fails to match germline, which may point to a read error. This chain links TRBV7-7 with TRBJ2-1, with a possible D match to TRBD2 (5 bases). CDR1 and CDR2 from the germline V gene are SSHAT and FNYEAQ (reference sequence). CDR3 length equals 15 residues. DNA of the CDR3: TGTGCTAGCAGCTTAGCGACATCGCCCTACAATGAGCAGTTCTTC. It encodes CASSLATSPYNEQFF.